Listed below are T cell receptor beta chains from one sample, sequenced in a study of Ad26.COV2.S vaccination and SARS-CoV-2 variants. Profiling relied on immunoSEQ multiplex PCR, and the TCRdb table lists in-frame clones only, not all of them. The table records about 420,000 clones, around 87% of them present only once. The sequencing here drew on peripheral blood, taken in a trial of Ad26.COV2.S vaccine versus placebo. These receptors were taken from a person aged 18-65 years who received the Ad26.COV2.S COVID-19 vaccine or a placebo. CDR3s include the opening cysteine and the closing phenylalanine or tryptophan. Each record gives: J gene, D gene, V gene, clone size, CDR3 DNA, CDR3 protein. A D gene is named only where the DNA matches it firmly. The size entry is marked missing in some rows and otherwise reads once, few, many or a size class.

TRBJ2-7 TRBD1 TRBV5-4 NA TGTGCCAGCAGCCCGGACAGGGGGTTGCACGAGCAGTACTTC CASSPDRGLHEQYF
TRBJ2-7 NA TRBV7-2 NA TGTGCCAGCAGCTTAGTAGGGCAGAGCTCCTACGAGCAGTACTTC CASSLVGQSSYEQYF
TRBJ2-6 TRBD2 TRBV7-3 NA TGTGCCAGCAGCTTAACCGGGACTATGCTCCGCTCTGGGGCCAACGTCCTGACTTTC CASSLTGTMLRSGANVLTF
TRBJ2-7 NA TRBV2 once TGTGCCAGCAGCGACTCGACCGGACGGAACGAGCAGTACTTC CASSDSTGRNEQYF
TRBJ2-1 NA TRBV5-1 NA TGCGCCAGCAGCCCCCCTGGGCCCAGGGCCTCCTACAATGAGCAGTTCTTC CASSPPGPRASYNEQFF
TRBJ1-2 NA TRBV5-1 NA TGCGCCAGCAGCTTAGACAGGTTGAGCTACACCTTC CASSLDRLSYTF
TRBJ1-4 TRBD1 TRBV4-3 NA TGCGCCAGCAGCCCGGACAGGAGAAATGAAAAACTGTTTTTT CASSPDRRNEKLFF
TRBJ2-1 TRBD2 TRBV7-6 NA TGTGCCAGCAGCTCCAGAGCGGGGGGAGGGACCAATGAGCAGTTCTTC CASSSRAGGGTNEQFF
TRBJ1-2 NA TRBV28 NA TGTGCCAGCATAGGGAGCACAGATTCATTCTATGGCTACACCTTC CASIGSTDSFYGYTF
TRBJ2-3 NA TRBV7-3 NA TGTGCCAGCAGCTTACTCGGGGGACACACAGATACGCAGTATTTT CASSLLGGHTDTQYF
TRBJ1-5 NA TRBV6-6 NA TGTGCCAGCAGTGTACAGGGCAGGCAGCCCCAGCATTTT CASSVQGRQPQHF
TRBJ2-2 TRBD1 TRBV29-1 NA TGCAGCGTCGAGGGGGACAGGGGAACCGGGGAGCTGTTTTTT CSVEGDRGTGELFF
TRBJ2-2 NA TRBV7-3 NA TGTGCCAGCAGCCCTGACAGGTTATTCACCGGGGAGCTGTTTTTT CASSPDRLFTGELFF
TRBJ1-5 NA TRBV4-1 few TGCGCCAGCAGCCAAGATGTAGGGAGGGGTCAGCCCCAGCATTTT CASSQDVGRGQPQHF
TRBJ2-5 TRBD1 TRBV19 NA TGTGCCAGTAGTTCGGGACAGCAAGAGACCCAGTACTTC CASSSGQQETQYF
TRBJ1-6 TRBD1 TRBV5-6 NA TGTGCCAGCAGCAGAGGACAGGGCTCCTATAATTCACCCCTCCACTTT CASSRGQGSYNSPLHF
TRBJ1-2 NA TRBV9 NA TGTGCCAGCAGCCTACAGGGATCCTATGGCTACACCTTC CASSLQGSYGYTF
TRBJ2-1 NA TRBV9 NA TGTGCCAGCAGCCCAGACACCAGCTCCTACAATGAGCAGTTCTTC CASSPDTSSYNEQFF
TRBJ1-5 TRBD1 TRBV6-6 NA TGTGCCAGCGCCCTTGACAGGGGGCAAAGTCAGCCCCAGCATTTT CASALDRGQSQPQHF
TRBJ2-5 NA TRBV4-2 many TGTGCCAGCAGCCAAGCCCCGGACAGCTCAGAGACCCAGTACTTC CASSQAPDSSETQYF
TRBJ2-5 NA TRBV2 NA TGTGCCAGCAGTGCCGCCCGGCCAGGGGCGCCTCAAGAGACCCAGTACTTC CASSAARPGAPQETQYF
TRBJ1-2 NA TRBV6-5 NA TGTGCCAGCAGTTGGACAGTTACAAACTATGGCTACACCTTC CASSWTVTNYGYTF
TRBJ1-5 NA TRBV30 NA TGTGCCTGGAGTGCTGGTTATGTTGGCAATCAGCCCCAGCATTTT CAWSAGYVGNQPQHF
TRBJ1-5 NA TRBV27 NA TGTGCCAGCAGTGGGGGATATAGCAATCAGCCCCAGCATTTT CASSGGYSNQPQHF
TRBJ1-1 NA TRBV27 NA TGTGCCAGCAGTTTTGGTCTGAACACTGAAGCTTTCTTT CASSFGLNTEAFF
TRBJ2-5 TRBD2 TRBV12-3/TRBV12-4 NA TGTGCCAGCAGTCGTAGCGGGGGTGAGACCCAGTACTTC CASSRSGGETQYF
TRBJ2-5 NA TRBV11-3 NA TGTGCCAGCAGCTCCGGACAGCTTCAAGAGACCCAGTACTTC CASSSGQLQETQYF
TRBJ2-7 NA TRBV6-6 NA TGTGCCAGCAGTTACTCGGGACATTTCTCCTACGAGCAGTACTTC CASSYSGHFSYEQYF
TRBJ1-2 TRBD1 TRBV7-3 NA TGTGCCAGCAGCTTCTCAGGGGGTGATGGCTACACCTTC CASSFSGGDGYTF
TRBJ1-1 NA TRBV12-5 NA TGTGCTAGTGGTTTAGGGCAGAACACTGAAGCTTTCTTT CASGLGQNTEAFF
TRBJ2-2 NA TRBV28 NA TGTGCCAGCAGGCTCTTTAAGACGAACACCGGGGAGCTGTTTTTT CASRLFKTNTGELFF
TRBJ1-6 NA TRBV28 NA TGTGCCAGCAGCCGGGTCGATAATTCACCCCTCCACTTT CASSRVDNSPLHF
TRBJ1-4 TRBD1 TRBV6-5 NA TGTGCCAGCAGTACCAGGACAGGGGAGGGAGAAAAACTGTTTTTT CASSTRTGEGEKLFF
TRBJ1-4 NA TRBV30 NA TGTGCCTGGAGTGTACAAGGCATATGGGCAACTAATGAAAAACTGTTTTTT CAWSVQGIWATNEKLFF
TRBJ1-2 NA TRBV28 many TGTGCCAGCAGCTTATATGACTATGGCTACACCTTC CASSLYDYGYTF
TRBJ2-2 NA TRBV6-2/TRBV6-3 once TGTGCCAGCAGTTCGGGAGTAAACACCGGGGAGCTGTTTTTT CASSSGVNTGELFF
TRBJ1-5 NA TRBV19 NA TGTGCCAGTAGTTTAGACTATAGCAATCAGCCCCAGCATTTT CASSLDYSNQPQHF
TRBJ2-7 NA TRBV5-4 NA TGTGCCCGATACAGGGCACACGAGCAGTACTTC CARYRAHEQYF
TRBJ2-5 NA TRBV6-5 few TGTGCCAGCACGTCCTCCGAATGGGAGACCCAGTACTTC CASTSSEWETQYF
TRBJ1-2 TRBD1 TRBV4-3 once TGCGCCAGCAGCCAAGTGACCCTCTCCGATAGCAGGGGGCTCTATGGCTACACCTTC CASSQVTLSDSRGLYGYTF
TRBJ1-4 NA TRBV6-6 NA TGTGCCAGCAGTACTAATGAAAAACTGTTTTTT CASSTNEKLFF
TRBJ1-5 NA TRBV15 once TGTGCCACCAGCAGAGATAAGGGGGGGCCAAATCAGCCCCAGCATTTT CATSRDKGGPNQPQHF
TRBJ2-7 TRBD1 TRBV4-2 NA TGTGCCAGCAGCCCACCGGGACAGGGAGCCTACGAGCAGTACTTC CASSPPGQGAYEQYF
TRBJ2-7 NA TRBV7-6 NA TGTGCCAGCAGCTTATACTATGCAGGTGGCTACGAGCAGTACTTC CASSLYYAGGYEQYF
TRBJ1-6 TRBD1 TRBV10-1 once TGCGCCAGCAGTCGTAACAGGGGCCGGTACAAATATAATTCACCCCTCCACTTT CASSRNRGRYKYNSPLHF
TRBJ1-1 NA TRBV4-3 NA TGCGCCAGCAGCCAAGATCGTTGGAGCGTGGCTTTCTTT CASSQDRWSVAFF
TRBJ2-2 TRBD2 TRBV7-6 NA TGTGCCAGCAGCTTCCTAGCGGGGGGGCCGACGAACACCGGGGAGCTGTTTTTT CASSFLAGGPTNTGELFF
TRBJ1-2 TRBD1 TRBV4-3 once TGCGCCAGCAGCCTTGGGACCGGGACAGGGTACGGCTACACCTTC CASSLGTGTGYGYTF
TRBJ1-1 TRBD1 TRBV7-9 NA TGTGCCAGCAGCCGCCTAGGGACAGCTCTTATCATGAACACTGAAGCTTTCTTT CASSRLGTALIMNTEAFF
TRBJ2-5 TRBD1 TRBV6-5 NA TGTGCCAGCAGCCAGGGGACAGGGGGCCGGGAGACCCAGTACTTC CASSQGTGGRETQYF
TRBJ1-2 NA TRBV4-1 NA TGCGCCAGCAGCCAAGATGGGGTTAGCTACACCTTC CASSQDGVSYTF
TRBJ2-5 NA TRBV6-1 NA TGTGCCAGCAGTGAAGCGGGCAGCCAAGAGACCCAGTACTTC CASSEAGSQETQYF
TRBJ1-6 TRBD1 TRBV30 few TGTGCCTGGACCGCAGGGGGAGGCGGTTCACCCCTCCACTTT CAWTAGGGGSPLHF
TRBJ1-3 NA TRBV10-3 NA TGTGCCATCAGTGAGGAATGGGGAAACATCATATATTTT CAISEEWGNIIYF
TRBJ2-1 NA TRBV27 NA TGTGCCAGCAGTTTTGGGGGGGCGTACAATGAGCAGTTCTTC CASSFGGAYNEQFF